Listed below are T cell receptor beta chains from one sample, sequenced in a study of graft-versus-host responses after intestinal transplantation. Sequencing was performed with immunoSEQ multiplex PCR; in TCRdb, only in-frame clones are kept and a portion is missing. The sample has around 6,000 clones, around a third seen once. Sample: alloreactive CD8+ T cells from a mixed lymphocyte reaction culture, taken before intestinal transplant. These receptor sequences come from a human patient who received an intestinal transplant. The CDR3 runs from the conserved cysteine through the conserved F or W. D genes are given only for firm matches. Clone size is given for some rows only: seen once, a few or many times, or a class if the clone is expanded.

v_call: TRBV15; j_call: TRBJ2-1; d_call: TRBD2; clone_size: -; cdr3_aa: CATSRDSLAGGHNEQFF; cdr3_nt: TGTGCCACCAGCAGAGATTCCCTAGCGGGGGGCCACAATGAGCAGTTCTTC
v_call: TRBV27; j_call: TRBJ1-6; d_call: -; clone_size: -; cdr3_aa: CATAEGGPTSPLHF; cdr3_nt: TGTGCCACCGCAGAAGGAGGCCCGACTTCACCCCTCCACTTT
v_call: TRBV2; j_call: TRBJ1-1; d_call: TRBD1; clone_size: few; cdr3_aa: CASSGQGYNWGQTEAFF; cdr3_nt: TGTGCCAGCAGCGGACAGGGCTATAATTGGGGCCAAACTGAAGCTTTCTTT
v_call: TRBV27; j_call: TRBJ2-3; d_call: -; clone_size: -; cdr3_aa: CASSPSTRSTDTQYF; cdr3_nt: TGTGCCAGCAGTCCCTCGACTCGTAGCACAGATACGCAGTATTTT
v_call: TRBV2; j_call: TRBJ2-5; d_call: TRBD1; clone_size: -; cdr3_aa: CASSENPRGETQYF; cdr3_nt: TGTGCCAGCAGTGAAAACCCCAGGGGGGAGACCCAGTACTTC
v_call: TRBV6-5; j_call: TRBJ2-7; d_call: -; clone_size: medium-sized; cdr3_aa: CASSPGLSYEQYF; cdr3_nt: TGTGCCAGCAGTCCCGGACTGTCCTACGAGCAGTACTTC
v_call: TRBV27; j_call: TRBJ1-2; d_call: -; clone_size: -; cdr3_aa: CASSLFPDSYGYTF; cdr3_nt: TGTGCCAGCAGTTTGTTCCCGGACAGCTATGGCTACACCTTC
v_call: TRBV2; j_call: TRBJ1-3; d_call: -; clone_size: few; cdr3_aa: CASSDRGRLSGNTIYF; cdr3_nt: TGTGCCAGCAGTGACAGGGGAAGACTCTCTGGAAACACCATATATTTT
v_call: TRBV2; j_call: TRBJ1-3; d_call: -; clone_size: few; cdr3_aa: CASRNRRSGNTIYF; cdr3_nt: TGTGCCAGCAGGAACCGGAGGTCTGGAAACACCATATATTTT
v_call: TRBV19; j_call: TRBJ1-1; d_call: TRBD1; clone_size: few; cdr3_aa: CATTIGTGWDTEAFF; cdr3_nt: TGTGCCACCACCATAGGGACAGGGTGGGACACTGAAGCTTTCTTT
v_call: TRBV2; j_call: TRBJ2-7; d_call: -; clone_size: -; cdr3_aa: CASQTRVDSYEQYF; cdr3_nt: TGTGCCAGCCAAACCCGGGTGGACTCCTACGAGCAGTACTTC
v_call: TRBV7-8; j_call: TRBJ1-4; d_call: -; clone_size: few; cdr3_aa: CASSARDPRATNEKLFF; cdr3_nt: TGTGCCAGCAGCGCGCGCGACCCCAGGGCAACTAATGAAAAACTGTTTTTT
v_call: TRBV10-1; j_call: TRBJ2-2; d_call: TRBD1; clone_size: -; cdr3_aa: CASSEYDRGRTGELFF; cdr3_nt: TGCGCCAGCAGTGAGTACGACAGGGGGCGAACCGGGGAGCTGTTTTTT
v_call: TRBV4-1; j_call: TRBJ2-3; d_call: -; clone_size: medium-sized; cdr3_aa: CASSQDLGPPLGTDTQYF; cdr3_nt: TGCGCCAGCAGCCAAGATTTGGGCCCCCCTCTGGGCACAGATACGCAGTATTTT
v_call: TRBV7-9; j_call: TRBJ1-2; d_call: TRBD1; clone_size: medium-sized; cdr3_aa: CASTRGLGYTF; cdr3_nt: TGTGCCAGCACCAGGGGGTTAGGCTACACCTTC
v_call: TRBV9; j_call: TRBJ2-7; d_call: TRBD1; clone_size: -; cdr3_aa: CASSVGHRDSSYEQYF; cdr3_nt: TGTGCCAGCAGCGTAGGTCACCGGGACAGTTCCTACGAGCAGTACTTC
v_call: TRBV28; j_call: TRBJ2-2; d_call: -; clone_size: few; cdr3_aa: CASTEPRRDLNTGELFF; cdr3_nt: TGTGCCAGCACCGAACCCAGACGGGACTTGAACACCGGGGAGCTGTTTTTT
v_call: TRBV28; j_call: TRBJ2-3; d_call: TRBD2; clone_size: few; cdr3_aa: CASSFSGMARADTQYF; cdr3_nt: TGTGCCAGCAGTTTTAGCGGGATGGCCCGGGCAGATACGCAGTATTTT
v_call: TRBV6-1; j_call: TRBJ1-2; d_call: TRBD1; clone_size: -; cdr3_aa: CASARIGDRGDGYTF; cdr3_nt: TGTGCCAGCGCCCGAATCGGGGACAGGGGGGATGGCTACACCTTC
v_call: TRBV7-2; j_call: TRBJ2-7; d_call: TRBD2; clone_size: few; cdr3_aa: CASSLEVSGTISYEQYF; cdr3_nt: TGTGCCAGCAGCTTAGAAGTCAGCGGGACCATCTCCTACGAGCAGTACTTC
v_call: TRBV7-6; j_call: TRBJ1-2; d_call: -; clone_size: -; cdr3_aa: CASSLGRADGYTF; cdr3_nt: TGTGCCAGCAGCTTGGGCAGGGCAGATGGCTACACCTTC
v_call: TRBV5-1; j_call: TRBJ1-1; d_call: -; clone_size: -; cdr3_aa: CASSLRGEPNTEAFF; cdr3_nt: TGCGCCAGCAGCTTGCGGGGGGAGCCGAACACTGAAGCTTTCTTT
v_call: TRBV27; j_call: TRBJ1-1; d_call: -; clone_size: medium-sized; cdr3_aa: CASSPRAGEKAFF; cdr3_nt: TGTGCCAGCAGTCCAAGGGCGGGGGAAAAAGCTTTCTTT
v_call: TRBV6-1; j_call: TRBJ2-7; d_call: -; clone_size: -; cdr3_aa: CASSEVTLSSYEQYF; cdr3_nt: TGTGCCAGCAGTGAAGTGACATTGAGCTCCTACGAGCAGTACTTC